This paragraph covers one T cell receptor beta chain sequence. Authors' analysis steps: Amplification from reference gene primers served as the basis for estimated nucleated cell counts. Assay used: immunoSEQ multiplex PCR; TCRdb lists only in-frame clones, some missing. The DNA gave D and trimming, while V, J and clone size come from that table. The profile shows tens of thousands of clones, around nine tenths of them singletons. The data originate from a study of blood T cell repertoires in COVID-19. Overall study context: T cells, B-cell-depleted T cells, or PBMCs supplied cDNA or gDNA.

CDR3 length: 14 residues. Unmatched junction bases numbered 6, after V lost 3 bases and J lost 8 bases. The germline V gene encodes CDR1 LNHDA and CDR2 SQIVND (reference sequence). While infection was still active, Seattle patients were enrolled and then followed longitudinally. Sequencing was carried out using peripheral blood. The sequence derives from a man aged 55 to 70 with COVID-19, enrolled during active disease. The rearrangement uses TRBV19 and TRBJ1-4, with 7 bases that match TRBD1. The CDR3 coding sequence is TGTGCCAGTAGTATTACAGGGGAAGGCGAAAAACTGTTTTTT. Its protein is CASSITGEGEKLFF.